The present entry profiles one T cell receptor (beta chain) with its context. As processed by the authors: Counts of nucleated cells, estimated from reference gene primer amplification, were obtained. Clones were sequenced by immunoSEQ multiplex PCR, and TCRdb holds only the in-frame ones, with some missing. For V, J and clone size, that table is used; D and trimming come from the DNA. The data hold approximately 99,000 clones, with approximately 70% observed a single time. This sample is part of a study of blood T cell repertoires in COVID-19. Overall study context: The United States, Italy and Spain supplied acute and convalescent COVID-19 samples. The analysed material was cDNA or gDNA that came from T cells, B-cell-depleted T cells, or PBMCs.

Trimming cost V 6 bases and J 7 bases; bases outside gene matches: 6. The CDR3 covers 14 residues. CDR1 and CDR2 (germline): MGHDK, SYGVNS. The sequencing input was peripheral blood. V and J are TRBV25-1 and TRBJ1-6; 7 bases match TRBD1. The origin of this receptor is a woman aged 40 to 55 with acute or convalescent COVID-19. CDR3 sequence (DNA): TGTGCCAGCAGCCCGACAGGGACCAATTCACCCCTCCACTTT. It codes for CASSPTGTNSPLHF.